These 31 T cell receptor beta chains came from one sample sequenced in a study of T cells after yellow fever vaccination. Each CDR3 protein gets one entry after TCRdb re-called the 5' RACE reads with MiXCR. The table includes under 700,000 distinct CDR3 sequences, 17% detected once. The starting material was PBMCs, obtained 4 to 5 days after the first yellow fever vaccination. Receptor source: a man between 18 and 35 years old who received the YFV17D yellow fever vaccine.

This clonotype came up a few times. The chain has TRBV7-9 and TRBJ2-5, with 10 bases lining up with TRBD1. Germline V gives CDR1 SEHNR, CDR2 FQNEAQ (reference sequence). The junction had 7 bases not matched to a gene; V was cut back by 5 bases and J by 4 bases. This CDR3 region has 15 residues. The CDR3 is CASSPWDRGRETQYF. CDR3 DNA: TGTGCCAGCAGCCCGTGGGACAGGGGAAGAGAGACCCAGTACTTC.

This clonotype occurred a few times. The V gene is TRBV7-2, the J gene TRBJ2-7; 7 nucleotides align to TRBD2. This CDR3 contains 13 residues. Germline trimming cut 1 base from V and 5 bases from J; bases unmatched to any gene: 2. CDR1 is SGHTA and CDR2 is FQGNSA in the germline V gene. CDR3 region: CASSLGGGDEQYV. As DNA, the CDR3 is TGTGCCAGCAGCTTAGGGGGGGGGGACGAGCAGTACGTC.

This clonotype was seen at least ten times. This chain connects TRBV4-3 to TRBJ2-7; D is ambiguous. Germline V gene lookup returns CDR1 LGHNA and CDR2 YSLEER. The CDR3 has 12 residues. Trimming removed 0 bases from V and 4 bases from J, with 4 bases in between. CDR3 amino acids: CASSQDRYEQYF. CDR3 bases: TGCGCCAGCAGCCAAGACAGGTACGAGCAGTACTTC.

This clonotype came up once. The CDR3 protein is CASSGPQGNEAFF. The CDR3 bases are TGTGCCAGCAGCGGCCCCCAGGGAAATGAAGCTTTCTTT. The chain couples TRBV9 to TRBJ1-1; the D gene is possibly TRBD1 (5 bases). The CDR3 length is 13 residues. CDR1 is SGDLS and CDR2 is YYNGEE in the germline V gene. V was trimmed by 3 bases and J by 7 bases, leaving 13 bases between them.

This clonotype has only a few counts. The CDR3: CASSVLAGGYNEQFF. CDR3 in DNA: TGTGCCAGCAGCGTCTTAGCGGGGGGCTACAATGAGCAGTTCTTC. The chain uses TRBV9 and TRBJ2-1, with 10 bases matching TRBD2. The CDR3 has 15 residues. V trimming: 2 bases; J trimming: 3 bases; junction bases outside the gene matches: 2. CDR1 and CDR2 from the germline V gene are SGDLS and YYNGEE.

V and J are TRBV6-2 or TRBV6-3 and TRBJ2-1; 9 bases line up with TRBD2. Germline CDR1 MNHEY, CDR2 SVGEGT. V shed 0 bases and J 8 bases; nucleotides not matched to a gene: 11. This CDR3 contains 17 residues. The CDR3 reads CASSYSISGGRIDEQFF. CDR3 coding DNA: TGTGCCAGCAGTTACTCGATTAGCGGGGGCCGTATTGATGAGCAGTTCTTC.

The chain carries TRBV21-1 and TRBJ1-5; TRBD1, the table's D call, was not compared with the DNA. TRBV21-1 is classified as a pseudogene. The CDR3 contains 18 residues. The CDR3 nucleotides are TGTGCCAGCAGCCTTCAAGGGGCAGGGGTTGACGCTGTTCAGCCCCAGCATTTT. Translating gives CASSLQGAGVDAVQPQHF.

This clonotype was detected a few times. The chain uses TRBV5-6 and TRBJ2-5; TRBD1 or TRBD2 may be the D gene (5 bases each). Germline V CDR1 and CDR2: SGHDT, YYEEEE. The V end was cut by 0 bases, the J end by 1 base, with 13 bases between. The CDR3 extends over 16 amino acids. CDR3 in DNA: TGTGCCAGCAGCTTGGCGGGGACCGAGATCCAAGAGACCCAGTACTTC. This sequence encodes CASSLAGTEIQETQYF.

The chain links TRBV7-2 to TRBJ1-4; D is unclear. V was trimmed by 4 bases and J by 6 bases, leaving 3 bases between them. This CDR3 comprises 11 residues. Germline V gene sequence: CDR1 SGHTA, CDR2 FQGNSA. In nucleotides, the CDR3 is TGTGCCAGCAGCTCGTATGAAAAACTGTTTTTT. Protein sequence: CASSSYEKLFF.

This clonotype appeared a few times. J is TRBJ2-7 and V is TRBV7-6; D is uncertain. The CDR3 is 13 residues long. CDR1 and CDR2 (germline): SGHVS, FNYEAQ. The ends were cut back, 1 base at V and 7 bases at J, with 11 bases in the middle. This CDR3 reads CASSLEMSGEQYV. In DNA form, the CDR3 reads TGTGCCAGCAGCTTAGAAATGAGTGGGGAGCAGTACGTC.

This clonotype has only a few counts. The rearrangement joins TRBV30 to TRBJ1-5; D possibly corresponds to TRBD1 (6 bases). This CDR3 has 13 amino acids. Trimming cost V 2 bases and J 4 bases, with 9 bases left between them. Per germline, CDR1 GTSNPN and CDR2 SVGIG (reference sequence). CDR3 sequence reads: CAWSNRDNQPQHF. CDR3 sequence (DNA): TGTGCCTGGAGTAACAGGGATAATCAGCCCCAGCATTTT.

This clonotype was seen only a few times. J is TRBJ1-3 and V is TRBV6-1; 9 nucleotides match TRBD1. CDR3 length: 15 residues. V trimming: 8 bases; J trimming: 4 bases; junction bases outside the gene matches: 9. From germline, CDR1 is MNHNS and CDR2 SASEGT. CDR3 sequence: CASGNRDREGNTIYF. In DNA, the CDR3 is TGTGCCAGCGGAAACCGGGACAGGGAGGGAAACACCATATATTTT.

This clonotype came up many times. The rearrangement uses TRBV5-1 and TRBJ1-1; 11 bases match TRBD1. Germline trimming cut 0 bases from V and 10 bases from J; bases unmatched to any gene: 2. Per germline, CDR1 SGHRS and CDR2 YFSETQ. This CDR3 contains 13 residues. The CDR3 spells CASSLGDRGSAFF. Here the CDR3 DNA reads TGCGCCAGCAGCTTGGGGGACAGGGGGTCAGCTTTCTTT.

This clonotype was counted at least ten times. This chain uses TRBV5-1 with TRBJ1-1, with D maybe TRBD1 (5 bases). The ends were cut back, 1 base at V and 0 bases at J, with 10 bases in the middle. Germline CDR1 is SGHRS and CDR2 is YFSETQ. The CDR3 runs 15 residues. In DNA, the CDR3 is TGCGCCAGCAGCTTGTTGGGGCATATGAACACTGAAGCTTTCTTT. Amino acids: CASSLLGHMNTEAFF.

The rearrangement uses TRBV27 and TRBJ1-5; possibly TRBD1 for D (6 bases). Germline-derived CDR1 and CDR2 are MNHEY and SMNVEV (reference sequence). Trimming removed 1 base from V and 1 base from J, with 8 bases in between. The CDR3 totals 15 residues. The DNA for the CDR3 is TGTGCCAGCAGTTTATTTCAGGGGAGCAATCAGCCCCAGCATTTT. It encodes CASSLFQGSNQPQHF.

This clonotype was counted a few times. CDR3 loop: CASSWDTVYGYTF. The CDR3 DNA is TGTGCCAGCAGTTGGGACACCGTCTATGGCTACACCTTC. The chain uses TRBV12-3 or TRBV12-4 and TRBJ1-2, with TRBD1 as a possible D gene (6 bases). The V end lost 4 bases, the J end lost 4 bases, and 10 bases lay between the germline ends. The CDR3 consists of 13 residues.

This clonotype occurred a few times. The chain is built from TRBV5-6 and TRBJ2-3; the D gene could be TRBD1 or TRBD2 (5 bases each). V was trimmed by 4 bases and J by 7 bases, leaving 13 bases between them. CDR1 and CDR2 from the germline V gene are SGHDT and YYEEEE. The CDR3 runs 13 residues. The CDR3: CASSASWGNTQYF. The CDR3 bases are TGTGCCAGCAGCGCCTCCTGGGGGAATACGCAGTATTTT.

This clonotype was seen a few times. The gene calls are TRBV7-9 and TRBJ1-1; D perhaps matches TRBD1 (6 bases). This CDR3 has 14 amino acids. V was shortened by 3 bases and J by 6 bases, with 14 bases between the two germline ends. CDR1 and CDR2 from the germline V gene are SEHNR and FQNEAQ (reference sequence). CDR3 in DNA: TGTGCCAGCAGCTTTGGACAGCCGGTCCCTGAAGCTTTCTTT. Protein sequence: CASSFGQPVPEAFF.

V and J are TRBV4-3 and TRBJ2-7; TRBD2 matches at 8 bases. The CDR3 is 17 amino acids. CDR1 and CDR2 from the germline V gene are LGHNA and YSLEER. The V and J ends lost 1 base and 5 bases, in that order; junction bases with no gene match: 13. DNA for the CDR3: TGCGCCAGCAGCCAAGCCTACCCTTCCGGGGGGGGCGACGAGCAGTACTTC. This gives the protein CASSQAYPSGGGDEQYF.

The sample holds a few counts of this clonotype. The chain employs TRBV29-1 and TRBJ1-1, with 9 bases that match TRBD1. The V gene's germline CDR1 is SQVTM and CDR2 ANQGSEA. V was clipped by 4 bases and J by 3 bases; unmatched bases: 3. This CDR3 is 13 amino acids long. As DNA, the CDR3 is TGCAGCGTTGTTCGGACAGGGGACACTGAAGCTTTCTTT. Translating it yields CSVVRTGDTEAFF.

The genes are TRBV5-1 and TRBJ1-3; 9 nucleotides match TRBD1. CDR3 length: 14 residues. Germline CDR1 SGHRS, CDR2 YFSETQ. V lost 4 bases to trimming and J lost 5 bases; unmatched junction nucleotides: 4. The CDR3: CASSPGQGRNTIYF. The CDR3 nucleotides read TGCGCCAGCAGCCCGGGACAGGGCCGAAACACCATATATTTT.

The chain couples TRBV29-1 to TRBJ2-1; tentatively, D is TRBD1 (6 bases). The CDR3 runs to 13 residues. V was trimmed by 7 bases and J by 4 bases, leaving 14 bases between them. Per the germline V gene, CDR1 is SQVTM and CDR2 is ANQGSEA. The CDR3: CSARTGIYNEQFF. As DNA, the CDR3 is TGCAGCGCACGTACAGGGATTTACAATGAGCAGTTCTTC.

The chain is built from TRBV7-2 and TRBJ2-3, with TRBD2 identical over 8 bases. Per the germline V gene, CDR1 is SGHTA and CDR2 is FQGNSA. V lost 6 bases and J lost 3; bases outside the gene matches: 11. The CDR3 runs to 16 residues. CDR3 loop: CASRLAPGGRTDTQYF. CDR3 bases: TGTGCCAGCAGACTCGCCCCCGGCGGGAGGACAGATACGCAGTATTTT.

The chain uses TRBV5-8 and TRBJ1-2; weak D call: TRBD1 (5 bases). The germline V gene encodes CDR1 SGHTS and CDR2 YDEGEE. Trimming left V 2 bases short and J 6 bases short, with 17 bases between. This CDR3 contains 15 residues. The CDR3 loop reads CASSLLSAGQHGYTF. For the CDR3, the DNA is TGTGCCAGCAGCTTACTTTCAGCAGGGCAGCATGGCTACACCTTC.

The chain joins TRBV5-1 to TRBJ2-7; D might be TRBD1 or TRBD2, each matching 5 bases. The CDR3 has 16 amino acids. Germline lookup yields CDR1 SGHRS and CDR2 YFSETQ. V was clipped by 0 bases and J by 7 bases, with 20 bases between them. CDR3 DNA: TGCGCCAGCAGCTTGGCCGTGGGACCCACTCCGGGAGAGCAGTACTTC. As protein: CASSLAVGPTPGEQYF.

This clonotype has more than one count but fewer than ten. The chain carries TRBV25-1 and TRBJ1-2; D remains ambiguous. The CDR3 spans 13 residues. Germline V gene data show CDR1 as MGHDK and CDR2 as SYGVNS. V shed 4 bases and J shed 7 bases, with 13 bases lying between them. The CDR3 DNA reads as TGTGCCAGCAGTGGCTCATTTTACGTTGGCTACACCTTC. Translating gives CASSGSFYVGYTF.

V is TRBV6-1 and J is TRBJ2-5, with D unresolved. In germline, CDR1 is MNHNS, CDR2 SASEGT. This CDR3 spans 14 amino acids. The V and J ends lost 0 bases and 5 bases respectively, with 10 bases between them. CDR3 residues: CASSEAVPRETQYF. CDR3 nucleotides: TGTGCCAGCAGTGAAGCTGTCCCTCGGGAGACCCAGTACTTC.

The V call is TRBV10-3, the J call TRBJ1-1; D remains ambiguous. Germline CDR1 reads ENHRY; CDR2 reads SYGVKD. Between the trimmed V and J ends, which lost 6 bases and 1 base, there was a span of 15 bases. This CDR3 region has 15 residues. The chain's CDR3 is CAIRELDNPNTEAFF. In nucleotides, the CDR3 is TGTGCCATCAGGGAACTAGACAACCCGAACACTGAAGCTTTCTTT.

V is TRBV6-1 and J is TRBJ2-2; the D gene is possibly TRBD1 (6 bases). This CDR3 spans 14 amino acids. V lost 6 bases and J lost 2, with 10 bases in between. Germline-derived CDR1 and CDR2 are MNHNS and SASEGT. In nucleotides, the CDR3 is TGTGCCAGCAGGCAACAGGGAAACACCGGGGAGCTGTTTTTT. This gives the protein CASRQQGNTGELFF.

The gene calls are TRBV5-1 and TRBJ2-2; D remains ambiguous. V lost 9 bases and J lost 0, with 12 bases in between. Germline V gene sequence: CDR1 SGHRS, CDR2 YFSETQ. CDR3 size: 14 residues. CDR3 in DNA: TGCGCCACCTCACTTCTGGCGAACACCGGGGAGCTGTTTTTT. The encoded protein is CATSLLANTGELFF.

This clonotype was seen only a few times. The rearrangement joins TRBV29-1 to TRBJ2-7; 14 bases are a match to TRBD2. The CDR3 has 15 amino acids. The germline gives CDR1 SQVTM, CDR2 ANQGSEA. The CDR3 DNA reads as TGCAGTCCGGGACTAGCGGGGGTGAGCTCCTACGAGCAGTACTTC. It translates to CSPGLAGVSSYEQYF.